These 22 T cell receptor beta chains came from one sample sequenced in a study. MiXCR was run by TCRdb on the 5' RACE reads, yielding one entry per CDR3 protein. Among some 62,000 distinct CDR3 sequences listed, around 30% were seen once. Sequencing input: tumor-infiltrating naive CD4+ T cells sorted from the breast tumor. The subset: naive CD4+ T cells, CD4+CD45RA+CD25-. These receptor sequences come from a female donor with breast cancer.

This clonotype was recorded a few times. This sequence joins TRBV5-1 and TRBJ1-1; D is perhaps TRBD1 (6 bases). Between the trimmed V and J ends, which lost 0 bases and 7 bases, there was a span of 10 bases. This CDR3 is 13 amino acids long. Germline CDR1 SGHRS, CDR2 YFSETQ. Here the CDR3 reads CASSLDRGVEAFF. CDR3 nucleotide sequence: TGCGCCAGCAGCTTGGATAGGGGGGTTGAAGCTTTCTTT.

The chain employs TRBV20-1 and TRBJ2-3; D gene uncertain. The V end lost 0 bases, the J end lost 0 bases, and 13 bases lay between the germline ends. Germline values: CDR1 DFQATT, CDR2 SNEGSKA (reference sequence). This CDR3 spans 16 amino acids. The CDR3 loop reads CSARDFSAPSTDTQYF. The DNA for the CDR3 is TGCAGTGCTAGAGATTTCTCGGCCCCTAGCACAGATACGCAGTATTTT.

In its sample, this clonotype was seen a few times. The CDR3 protein is CASRKLQQDRKGPEAFF. CDR3 in DNA: TGTGCCAGCAGAAAACTACAACAGGACAGAAAGGGCCCTGAAGCTTTCTTT. The rearrangement joins TRBV6-2 or TRBV6-3 to TRBJ1-1; D is possibly TRBD1 (6 bases). Trimming cost V 6 bases and J 6 bases, with 26 bases left between them. Germline assignment: CDR1 MNHEY and CDR2 SVGEGT. The length of the CDR3 is 17 residues.

This clonotype was seen many times. The chain carries TRBV20-1 and TRBJ1-1; TRBD1 agrees at 9 bases. V dropped 1 base and J dropped 5; count of bases not matched to a gene: 8. The CDR3 loop spans 15 amino acids. The germline CDR1 and CDR2 sequences are DFQATT and SNEGSKA (reference sequence). CDR3 protein: CSARVLQGAKTEAFF. The CDR3 nucleotides are TGCAGTGCTAGAGTTTTACAGGGGGCAAAAACTGAAGCTTTCTTT.

The chain has TRBV12-3 or TRBV12-4 and TRBJ2-2; D tentatively reads TRBD1 or TRBD2 (6 bases each). Deletions cut 6 bases from V and 1 base from J, with 15 bases between. There are 16 residues in the CDR3. The CDR3 coding sequence is TGTGCCAGCAGCTCATTAGCGGACAGGAACACCGGGGAGCTGTTTTTT. This codes for CASSSLADRNTGELFF.

This clonotype has a handful of counts. V gene TRBV12-3 or TRBV12-4 combines with J gene TRBJ1-2; no reliable D call. With 5 bases removed from V and 6 bases from J, the gap between germline ends came to 13 bases. CDR3 size: 13 residues. The CDR3 here is CASSPRTRDGYTF. The CDR3 bases are TGTGCCAGCAGTCCTAGGACTCGAGATGGCTACACCTTC.

This clonotype was seen a few times. The chain joins TRBV5-1 to TRBJ2-3, with 12 bases fitting TRBD2. With V trimmed by 0 bases and J by 14 bases, 4 bases remained unmatched. CDR1 and CDR2 (germline): SGHRS, YFSETQ. The CDR3 runs to 13 residues. The CDR3 sequence: CASSLETSGRPYF. The CDR3 DNA is TGCGCCAGCAGCTTGGAGACTAGCGGGAGACCGTATTTT.

This clonotype has more than one count but fewer than ten. The chain has TRBV6-4 and TRBJ1-6, with D maybe TRBD1 (5 bases). The CDR3 is 14 amino acids. The V gene's germline CDR1 is MRHNA and CDR2 SNTAGT. With 5 bases removed from V and 7 bases from J, the gap between germline ends came to 12 bases. The CDR3 here is CASSMDMWNSPLHF. Written as DNA, the CDR3 is TGTGCCAGCAGTATGGACATGTGGAATTCACCCCTCCACTTT.

In its sample, this clonotype was seen a few times. The rearrangement uses TRBV29-1 and TRBJ1-1, with D perhaps matching TRBD1 (6 bases). CDR1 and CDR2 (germline): SQVTM, ANQGSEA. V was cut by 6 bases and J by 0 bases, with 17 bases left in between. This CDR3 contains 15 residues. CDR3 sequence (DNA): TGCAGCGTCCGAAGCGGGGGCAGCTTGAACACTGAAGCTTTCTTT. Residues: CSVRSGGSLNTEAFF.

V is TRBV5-1 and J is TRBJ1-4; D might be TRBD1 (5 bases). Looked up from germline, CDR1 is SGHRS and CDR2 is YFSETQ. The CDR3 is 16 residues long. V dropped 4 bases and J dropped 4 bases, with 17 bases sitting between them. This CDR3 reads CASSPGGAGVNEKLFF. CDR3 bases: TGCGCCAGCAGCCCCGGCGGGGCAGGAGTTAATGAAAAACTGTTTTTT.

This clonotype showed up just a few times. The CDR3 does not close with the conserved phenylalanine or tryptophan, likely indicating a read error. The chain joins TRBV10-2 to TRBJ2-5; 12 bases match TRBD1. The CDR3 extends over 16 amino acids. Germline V lookup: CDR1 WSHSY, CDR2 SAAADI. The J segment lost 4 bases and the V segment lost 11 bases, leaving 14 bases of the junction unmatched. CDR3 loop: CAATVGGTGGGETQYS. In DNA, the CDR3 is TGCGCCGCAACTGTAGGGGGGACAGGGGGCGGAGAGACCCAGTACTCC.

At least ten counts were recorded for this clonotype. The chain combines TRBV5-6 with TRBJ2-1; D may be TRBD2 (5 bases). The CDR3 has 13 amino acids. The germline V gene has CDR1 SGHDT and CDR2 YYEEEE. V lost 0 bases to trimming and J lost 5 bases, with 6 bases between them. The CDR3 DNA reads TGTGCCAGCAGCTTGGAAGCGGACAATGAGCAGTTCTTC. Translation gives CASSLEADNEQFF.

This clonotype has at least ten counts. The rearrangement uses TRBV7-9 and TRBJ2-7; 7 bases line up with TRBD1. This CDR3 is 16 amino acids long. Trimming at V came to 5 bases and at J to 6 bases, leaving 16 bases not matched to a gene. Germline V gene lookup returns CDR1 SEHNR and CDR2 FQNEAQ (reference sequence). Here the CDR3 DNA reads TGTGCCAGCAGCCAGGGACAGTCAGTTACGGGATTCGAGCAGTACTTC. It codes for CASSQGQSVTGFEQYF.

This clonotype was seen only a few times. V is TRBV5-1 and J is TRBJ2-2, with 11 bases matching TRBD2. Germline CDR1 SGHRS, CDR2 YFSETQ. Trimming took 4 bases from V and 2 from J; bases not matched to a gene: 4. The CDR3 totals 16 residues. The CDR3 region is CASSLRLAGNTGELFF. CDR3 bases: TGCGCCAGCAGCCTCCGACTAGCGGGAAACACCGGGGAGCTGTTTTTT.

The rearrangement links TRBV28 to TRBJ2-3, with 8 bases fitting TRBD2. This CDR3 is built from 18 residues. Germline V gives CDR1 MDHEN, CDR2 SYDVKM. J gave up 2 bases and V 9 bases, and 19 bases lay outside the gene matches. In DNA form, the CDR3 reads TGTGCCAGTGGGGGTGGGTCTGGTCGCGGGGGGTTCACAGATACGCAGTATTTT. It yields the protein CASGGGSGRGGFTDTQYF. The whole variable domain, filled in from reference TRBV28 and TRBJ2-3, reads DVKVTQSSRYLVKRTGEKVFLECVQDMDHENMFWYRQDPGLGLRLIYFSYDVKMKEKGDIPEGYSVSREKKERFSLILESASTNQTSMYLCASGGGSGRGGFTDTQYFGPGTRLTVL.

This clonotype was picked up a small number of times. V is TRBV28 and J is TRBJ1-6, with unresolved D. The CDR3 loop spans 15 amino acids. The V and J ends lost 5 bases and 6 bases respectively, with 14 bases between them. Germline assignment: CDR1 MDHEN and CDR2 SYDVKM. The CDR3 is CASSSHGEGNSPLHF. In DNA form, the CDR3 reads TGTGCCAGCAGTAGTCACGGGGAGGGTAATTCACCCCTCCACTTT.

Concerning this clonotype itself: A junction end diverges from the germline sequence, so it may reflect a read error. V gene TRBV7-3 combines with J gene TRBJ2-3, with a weak D call TRBD2 (5 bases). CDR3 length equals 14 residues. Germline assignment: CDR1 SGHTA and CDR2 FQGTGA. The CDR3 sequence: CTSSPGLATDTQYF. CDR3 coding DNA: TGTACCAGCAGTCCTGGGCTAGCCACAGATACGCAGTATTTT.

J is TRBJ1-1 and V is TRBV7-9; no definite D call. This CDR3 is 12 amino acids long. Trimming took 1 base from V and 10 from J, leaving 10 bases between them. Germline-derived CDR1 and CDR2 are SEHNR and FQNEAQ (reference sequence). CDR3 coding DNA: TGTGCCAGCAGCTTAGGGCCATCGGGAGCTTTCTTT. Protein sequence: CASSLGPSGAFF.

This clonotype occurred many times. This rearrangement joins TRBV20-1 to TRBJ1-6; no firm D call. The length of the CDR3 is 15 residues. Germline V gene sequence: CDR1 DFQATT, CDR2 SNEGSKA (reference sequence). Trimming took 3 bases from V and 0 from J, leaving 9 bases between them. CDR3 nucleotide sequence: TGCAGTGCTAGGGAAGGGAGCTCCTATAATTCACCCCTCCACTTT. Protein sequence: CSAREGSSYNSPLHF.

Many counts were recorded for this clonotype. This sequence joins TRBV7-2 and TRBJ2-7; D may be TRBD2 (5 bases). The CDR3 sequence is 12 residues long. The V gene's germline CDR1 is SGHTA and CDR2 FQGNSA. Trimming took 5 bases from V and 6 from J, leaving 11 bases between them. This chain's CDR3 is CASSPPGSEQYF. CDR3 bases: TGTGCCAGCAGCCCCCCGGGGTCCGAGCAGTACTTC. The entire variable domain, with the rest obtained from reference TRBV7-2 and TRBJ2-7, is as follows: GAGVSQSPSNKVTEKGKDVELRCDPISGHTALYWYRQSLGQGLEFLIYFQGNSAPDKSGLPSDRFSAERTGGSVSTLTIQRTQQEDSAVYLCASSPPGSEQYFGPGTRLTVT.

This chain connects TRBV28 to TRBJ1-1, with D hard to call. This CDR3 spans 13 amino acids. Germline loops: CDR1 MDHEN, CDR2 SYDVKM. V dropped 5 bases and J dropped 1 base, with 8 bases sitting between them. The CDR3 is CASSTPQNTEAFF. As DNA, the CDR3 is TGTGCCAGCAGTACCCCGCAGAACACTGAAGCTTTCTTT.

This clonotype was recorded a few times. The rearrangement links TRBV12-3 or TRBV12-4 to TRBJ1-6; 7 bases line up with TRBD1. The V segment lost 7 bases and the J segment 7 bases; nucleotides outside the gene matches: 7. This CDR3 is built from 14 residues. The CDR3 DNA is TGTGCCAGCACCCGGGACAGACTAAATTCACCCCTCCACTTT. Its translation: CASTRDRLNSPLHF.